This T cell receptor (beta chain) appears in the sequencing data of a study of graft-versus-host responses after intestinal transplantation. Study summary: Recipients underwent multivisceral, liver-intestinal, or isolated intestinal transplants.

Here immunoSEQ multiplex PCR was the method, and the copy in TCRdb shows in-frame clones only, minus some. The table lists some 41,000 clones, 85% to 95% of them singletons. Findings and limits, study-wide: Allografts carried high graft-versus-host to host-versus-graft clonal ratios in patients having graft-donor T cell macrochimerism. GvH clones surfaced in recipient marrow, some emerging earlier in ileum or blood.

A remark on this clone: Its antigen remains unknown.

This CDR3 spans 11 amino acids. Germline loops: CDR1 DFQATT, CDR2 SNEGSKA (reference sequence). Trimming cost V 3 bases and J 10 bases, with 10 bases left between them. This receptor was obtained from a human patient who received an intestinal transplant, so some T cells may come from the graft donor. This sequence joins TRBV20-1 and TRBJ2-1, with unresolved D. This sample comprised PBMCs, obtained approximately 740 days after intestinal transplantation. The CDR3 region is CSASGSAEQFF. The CDR3 nucleotides are TGCAGTGCTAGCGGGTCGGCAGAGCAGTTCTTC.